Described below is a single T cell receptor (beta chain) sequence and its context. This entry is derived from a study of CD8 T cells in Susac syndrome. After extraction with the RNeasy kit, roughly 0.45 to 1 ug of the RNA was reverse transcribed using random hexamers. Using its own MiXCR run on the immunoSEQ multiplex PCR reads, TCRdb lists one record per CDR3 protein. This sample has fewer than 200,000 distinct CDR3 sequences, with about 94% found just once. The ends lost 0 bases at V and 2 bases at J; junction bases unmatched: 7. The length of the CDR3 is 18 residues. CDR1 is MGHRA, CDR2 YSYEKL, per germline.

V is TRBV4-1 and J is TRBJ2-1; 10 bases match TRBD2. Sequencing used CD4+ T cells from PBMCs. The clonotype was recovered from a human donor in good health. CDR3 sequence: CASSQEEGLAGAYNEQFF. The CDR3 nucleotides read TGCGCCAGCAGCCAAGAGGAAGGGCTAGCGGGGGCCTACAATGAGCAGTTCTTC.